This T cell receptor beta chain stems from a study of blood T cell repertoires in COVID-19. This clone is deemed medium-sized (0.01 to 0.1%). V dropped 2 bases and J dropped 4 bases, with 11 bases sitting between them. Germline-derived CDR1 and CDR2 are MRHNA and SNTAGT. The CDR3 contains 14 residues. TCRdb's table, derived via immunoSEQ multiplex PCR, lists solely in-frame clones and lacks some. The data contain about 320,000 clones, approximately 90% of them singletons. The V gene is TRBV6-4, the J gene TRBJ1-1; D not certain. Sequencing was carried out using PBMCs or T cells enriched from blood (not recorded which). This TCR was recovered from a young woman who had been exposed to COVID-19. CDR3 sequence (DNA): TGTGCCAGCAGTGACACCGAGGCATCCACTGAAGCTTTCTTT. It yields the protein CASSDTEASTEAFF.